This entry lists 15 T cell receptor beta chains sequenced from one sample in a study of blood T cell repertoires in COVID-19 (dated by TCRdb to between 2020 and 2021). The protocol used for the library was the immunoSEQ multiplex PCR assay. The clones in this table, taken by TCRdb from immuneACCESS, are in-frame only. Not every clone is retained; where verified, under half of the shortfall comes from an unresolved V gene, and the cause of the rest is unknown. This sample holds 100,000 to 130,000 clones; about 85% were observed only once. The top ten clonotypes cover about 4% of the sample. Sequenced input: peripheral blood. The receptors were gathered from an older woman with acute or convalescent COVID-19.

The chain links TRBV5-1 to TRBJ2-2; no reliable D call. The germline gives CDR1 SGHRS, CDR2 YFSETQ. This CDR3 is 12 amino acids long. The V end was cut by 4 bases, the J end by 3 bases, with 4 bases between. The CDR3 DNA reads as TGCGCCAGCAGCGAGGACACCGGGGAGCTGTTTTTT. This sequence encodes CASSEDTGELFF.

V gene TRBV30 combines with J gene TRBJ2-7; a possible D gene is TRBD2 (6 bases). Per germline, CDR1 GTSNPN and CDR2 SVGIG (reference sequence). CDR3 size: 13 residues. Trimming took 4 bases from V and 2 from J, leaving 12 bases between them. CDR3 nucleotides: TGTGCCTGGATGGGGTGGGGGGCCTACGAGCAGTACTTC. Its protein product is CAWMGWGAYEQYF.

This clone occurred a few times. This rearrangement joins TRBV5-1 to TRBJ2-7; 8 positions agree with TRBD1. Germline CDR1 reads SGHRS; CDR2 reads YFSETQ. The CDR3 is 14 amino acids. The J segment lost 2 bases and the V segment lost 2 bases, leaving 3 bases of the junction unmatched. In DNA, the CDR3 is TGCGCCAGCAGCTTACAGGGGGGCCCCTACGAGCAGTACGTC. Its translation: CASSLQGGPYEQYV.

CDR3 sequence reads: CASRRQGRGNEKLFF. The CDR3 DNA is TGTGCCAGCAGGAGACAGGGGAGGGGGAATGAAAAACTGTTTTTT. This chain uses TRBV27 with TRBJ1-4; 8 bases agree with TRBD1. The CDR3 covers 15 residues. The J segment lost 5 bases and the V segment lost 6 bases, leaving 8 bases of the junction unmatched. CDR1 MNHEY and CDR2 SMNVEV come from the germline V gene (reference sequence).

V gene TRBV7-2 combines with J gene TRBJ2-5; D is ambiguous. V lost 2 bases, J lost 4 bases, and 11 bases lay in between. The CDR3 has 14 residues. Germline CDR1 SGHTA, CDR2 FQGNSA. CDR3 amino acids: CASSLSSVGETQYF. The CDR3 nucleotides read TGTGCCAGCAGCTTATCCTCGGTCGGAGAGACCCAGTACTTC.

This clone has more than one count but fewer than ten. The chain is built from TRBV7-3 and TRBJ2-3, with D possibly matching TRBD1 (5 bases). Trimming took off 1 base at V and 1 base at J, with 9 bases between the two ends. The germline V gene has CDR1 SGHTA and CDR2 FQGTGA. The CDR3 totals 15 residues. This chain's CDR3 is CASSLNGAGTDTQYF. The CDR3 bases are TGTGCCAGCAGCTTAAATGGGGCGGGCACAGATACGCAGTATTTT.

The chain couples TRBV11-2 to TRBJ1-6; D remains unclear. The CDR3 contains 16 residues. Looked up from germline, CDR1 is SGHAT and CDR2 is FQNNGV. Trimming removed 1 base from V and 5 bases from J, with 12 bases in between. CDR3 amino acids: CASSLAPSVHNSPLHF. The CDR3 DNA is TGTGCCAGCAGCTTAGCTCCTAGCGTTCATAATTCACCCCTCCACTTT.

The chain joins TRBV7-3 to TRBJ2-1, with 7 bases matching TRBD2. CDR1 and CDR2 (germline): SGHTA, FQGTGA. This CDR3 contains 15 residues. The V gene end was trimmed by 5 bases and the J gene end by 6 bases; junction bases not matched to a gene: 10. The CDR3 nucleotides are TGTGCCAGCAGCCCCCTGGGGGGAGGGCCCAATGAGCAGTTCTTC. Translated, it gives CASSPLGGGPNEQFF.

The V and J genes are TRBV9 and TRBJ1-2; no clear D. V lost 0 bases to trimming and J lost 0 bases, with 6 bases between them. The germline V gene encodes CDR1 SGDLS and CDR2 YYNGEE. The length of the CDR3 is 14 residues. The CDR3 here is CASSVGGANYGYTF. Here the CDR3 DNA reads TGTGCCAGCAGCGTAGGCGGAGCTAACTATGGCTACACCTTC.

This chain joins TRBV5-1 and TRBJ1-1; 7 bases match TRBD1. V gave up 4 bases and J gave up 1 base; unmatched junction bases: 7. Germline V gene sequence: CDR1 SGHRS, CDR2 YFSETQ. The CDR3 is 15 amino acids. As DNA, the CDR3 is TGCGCCAGCAGCATGACAGGGTTGGGGAACACTGAAGCTTTCTTT. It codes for CASSMTGLGNTEAFF.

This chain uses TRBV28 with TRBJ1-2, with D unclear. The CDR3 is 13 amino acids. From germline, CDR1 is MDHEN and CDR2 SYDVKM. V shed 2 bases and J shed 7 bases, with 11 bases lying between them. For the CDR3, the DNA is TGTGCCAGCAGTTTACCTTATTCGGGTGGCTACACCTTC. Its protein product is CASSLPYSGGYTF.

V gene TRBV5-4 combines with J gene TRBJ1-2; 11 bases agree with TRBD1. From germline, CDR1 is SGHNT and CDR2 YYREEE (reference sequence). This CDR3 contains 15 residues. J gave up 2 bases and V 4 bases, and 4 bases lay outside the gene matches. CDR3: CASSEGDRGNYGYTF. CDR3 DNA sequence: TGTGCCAGCAGCGAGGGGGACAGGGGGAACTATGGCTACACCTTC. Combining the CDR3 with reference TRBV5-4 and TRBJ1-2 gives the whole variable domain ETGVTQSPTHLIKTRGQQVTLRCSSQSGHNTVSWYQQALGQGPQFIFQYYREEENGRGNFPPRFSGLQFPNYSSELNVNALELDDSALYLCASSEGDRGNYGYTFGSGTRLTVV.

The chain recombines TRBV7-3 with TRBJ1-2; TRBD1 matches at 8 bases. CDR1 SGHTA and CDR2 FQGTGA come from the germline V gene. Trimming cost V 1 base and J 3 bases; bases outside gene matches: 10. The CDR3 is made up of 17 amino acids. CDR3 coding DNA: TGTGCCAGCAGCTTAAGGCCAGGGGGCGATTCGGACTATGGCTACACCTTC. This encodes CASSLRPGGDSDYGYTF.

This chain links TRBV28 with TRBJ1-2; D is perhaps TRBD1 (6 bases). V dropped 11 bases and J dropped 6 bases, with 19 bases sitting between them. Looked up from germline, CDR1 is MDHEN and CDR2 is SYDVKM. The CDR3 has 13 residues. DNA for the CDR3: TGTGCCGCACAGTGGGGGGGCAGGGATGGCTACACCTTC. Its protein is CAAQWGGRDGYTF.

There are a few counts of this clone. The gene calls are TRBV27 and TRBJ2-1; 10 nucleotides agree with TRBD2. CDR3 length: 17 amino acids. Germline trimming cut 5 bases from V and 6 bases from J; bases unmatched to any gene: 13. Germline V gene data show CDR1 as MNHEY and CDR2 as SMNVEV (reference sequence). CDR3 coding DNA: TGTGCCAGCAGTCCCCTTGGGAGGAGCGGGGGGGCCAATGAGCAGTTCTTC. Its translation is CASSPLGRSGGANEQFF.